Listed below are T cell receptor beta chains from one sample, sequenced in a study of identical twins. From the 5' RACE reads, TCRdb called clonotypes with MiXCR, one entry per CDR3 protein. The repertoire includes 400,000 to 500,000 distinct CDR3 sequences, 13% to 15% of them detected once, and 0.8% to 1% sits in the top ten. The same sample was also used in a study of yellow fever vaccine responses in identical twins.

The sample consisted of CD4+ T cells sorted from blood. The receptor set was obtained from a woman under 30 in good health. The CDR3 runs from the conserved cysteine through the conserved F or W. D genes are given only for firm matches. The size entry is marked missing in some rows and otherwise reads once, few, many or a size class.

clone_size,d_call,v_call,j_call,cdr3_aa,cdr3_nt
NA,NA,TRBV7-3,TRBJ1-1,CASSLRTTGHTEAFF,TGTGCCAGCAGCTTAAGGACCACAGGGCACACTGAAGCTTTCTTT
few,NA,TRBV28,TRBJ2-4,CASSLGPFDIQYF,TGTGCCAGCAGTTTGGGCCCCTTTGACATTCAGTACTTC
few,NA,TRBV3-1,TRBJ2-3,CASSQSRGADTQYF,TGTGCCAGCAGCCAAAGCAGGGGTGCAGATACGCAGTATTTT
few,NA,TRBV30,TRBJ2-6,CAWNSGANVLTF,TGTGCCTGGAATAGTGGGGCCAACGTCCTGACTTTC
once,TRBD1,TRBV29-1,TRBJ2-1,CSVGRRGQGNPSEQFF,TGCAGCGTTGGTAGACGAGGACAGGGAAACCCGTCCGAGCAGTTCTTC
NA,TRBD2,TRBV5-1,TRBJ2-3,CASSFGGLAADTQYF,TGCGCCAGCAGCTTTGGGGGACTAGCCGCAGATACGCAGTATTTT
many,NA,TRBV7-2,TRBJ1-1,CASSLYMNTEAFF,TGTGCCAGCAGCTTATATATGAACACTGAAGCTTTCTTT
NA,TRBD1,TRBV5-1,TRBJ2-2,CASSEGQGSTGELFF,TGCGCCAGCAGCGAAGGACAGGGTAGCACCGGGGAGCTGTTTTTT
few,NA,TRBV28,TRBJ2-5,CASRRGKETQYF,TGTGCCAGCCGCAGAGGAAAAGAGACCCAGTACTTC
NA,NA,TRBV3-1,TRBJ2-7,CASSQLGNEQYF,TGTGCCAGCAGCCAACTGGGCAACGAGCAGTACTTC
NA,TRBD1,TRBV10-3,TRBJ1-4,CAISGGQGAKEKLFF,TGTGCCATCAGTGGGGGACAGGGGGCTAAGGAAAAACTGTTTTTT
few,NA,TRBV9,TRBJ2-1,CASSVMRAGEQFF,TGTGCCAGCAGCGTAATGAGGGCAGGGGAGCAGTTCTTC
NA,NA,TRBV7-2,TRBJ2-1,CASTRSGYSYNEQFF,TGTGCCAGCACGCGATCTGGGTACTCCTACAATGAGCAGTTCTTC
NA,NA,TRBV6-1,TRBJ1-1,CASSDLQENTEAFF,TGTGCCAGCAGTGACCTACAAGAGAACACTGAAGCTTTCTTT
few,NA,TRBV12-3/TRBV12-4,TRBJ2-1,CASTPWGTGLRNEQFF,TGTGCCAGCACCCCATGGGGAACAGGGCTTCGAAATGAGCAGTTCTTC
few,NA,TRBV2,TRBJ2-7,CASRRGDGAYEQYF,TGTGCCAGCAGGAGGGGGGACGGAGCCTACGAGCAGTACTTC
many,NA,TRBV6-2/TRBV6-3,TRBJ2-7,CASSYSLEAAGYEQYF,TGTGCCAGCAGTTACTCACTTGAGGCCGCGGGATACGAGCAGTACTTC
few,NA,TRBV10-3,TRBJ1-3,CAISAAGAGTVKQGNTIYF,TGTGCCATCAGTGCAGCGGGTGCCGGGACCGTCAAACAAGGGAACACCATATATTTT
few,NA,TRBV7-7,TRBJ2-1,CASSPTNTFSYNEQFF,TGTGCTAGCAGCCCGACCAATACTTTTTCCTACAATGAGCAGTTCTTC
NA,TRBD2,TRBV7-2,TRBJ2-5,CASSWGLAGGRETQYF,TGTGCCAGCAGCTGGGGACTAGCGGGAGGCCGAGAGACCCAGTACTTC
many,TRBD1,TRBV7-3,TRBJ1-6,CASSPGTVNSPLHF,TGTGCCAGCAGCCCTGGGACAGTTAATTCACCCCTCCACTTT
few,TRBD1,TRBV24-1,TRBJ2-1,CATSAKRGTGALNEQFF,TGTGCCACCAGTGCGAAGCGAGGGACAGGGGCATTAAATGAGCAGTTCTTC
NA,NA,TRBV6-5,TRBJ2-5,CASSYAGSGETQYF,TGTGCCAGCAGTTACGCTGGGTCGGGGGAGACCCAGTACTTC
NA,TRBD2,TRBV11-2,TRBJ2-5,CASSWGLALETQYF,TGTGCCAGCAGCTGGGGACTAGCATTAGAGACCCAGTACTTC
NA,NA,TRBV10-1,TRBJ2-1,CASSESLATNEQFF,TGCGCCAGCAGTGAGTCGTTGGCTACCAATGAGCAGTTCTTC
NA,TRBD2,TRBV5-8,TRBJ2-5,CASRRTSGGLGETQYF,TGTGCCAGCAGACGGACTAGCGGGGGGCTGGGGGAGACCCAGTACTTC
few,NA,TRBV20-1,TRBJ2-5,CSARITGTETQYF,TGCAGTGCTAGGATTACAGGGACGGAGACCCAGTACTTC
NA,NA,TRBV7-2,TRBJ2-7,CASSLEVGTYEQYF,TGTGCCAGCAGCTTAGAGGTAGGGACCTACGAGCAGTACTTC
NA,TRBD2,TRBV12-3/TRBV12-4,TRBJ2-7,CASRLAGGPSEQYF,TGTGCCAGCAGACTAGCGGGAGGGCCGTCCGAGCAGTACTTC
NA,NA,TRBV2,TRBJ2-7,CASIYPGRSSYEQYF,TGTGCCAGCATCTACCCGGGAAGAAGCTCCTACGAGCAGTACTTC
many,NA,TRBV6-1,TRBJ2-5,CASSEASRGGQETQYF,TGTGCCAGCAGTGAAGCCAGCAGGGGAGGTCAAGAGACCCAGTACTTC
NA,TRBD1,TRBV10-3,TRBJ2-5,CATGTGGSQETQYF,TGTGCCACAGGGACAGGGGGCAGCCAAGAGACCCAGTACTTC
NA,NA,TRBV9,TRBJ2-7,CASSKQRESEQYF,TGTGCCAGCAGCAAGCAGAGGGAATCCGAGCAGTACTTC
NA,NA,TRBV5-1,TRBJ2-7,CASSLEGGKGGGYEQYF,TGCGCCAGCAGCTTGGAAGGGGGTAAGGGGGGAGGGTACGAGCAGTACTTC
few,TRBD1,TRBV7-6,TRBJ2-6,CASSSQGVGSGANVLTF,TGTGCCAGCAGCAGTCAGGGGGTAGGGTCTGGGGCCAACGTCCTGACTTTC
few,TRBD2,TRBV2,TRBJ2-1,CASSEAPRRERGYNEQFF,TGTGCCAGCAGTGAAGCACCCCGCAGAGAGCGGGGGTACAATGAGCAGTTCTTC
few,NA,TRBV7-9,TRBJ1-2,CASSYENYGYTF,TGTGCCAGCAGCTATGAAAACTATGGCTACACCTTC
NA,NA,TRBV12-3/TRBV12-4,TRBJ1-6,CASSPTDSPLHF,TGTGCCAGCAGCCCCACCGATTCACCCCTCCACTTT
NA,TRBD2,TRBV11-2,TRBJ2-1,CASSRTSGLAGSEQFF,TGTGCCAGCAGCCGGACCTCGGGACTAGCGGGTAGTGAGCAGTTCTTC
NA,TRBD2,TRBV28,TRBJ2-1,CASSRIGTTYNEQFF,TGTGCCAGCAGTCGAATCGGGACTACTTACAATGAGCAGTTCTTC
NA,TRBD1,TRBV6-5,TRBJ2-1,CASSNTQGNEQFF,TGTGCCAGCAGTAACACACAGGGGAATGAGCAGTTCTTC
few,NA,TRBV12-3/TRBV12-4,TRBJ2-7,CASSRGTQTYEQYF,TGTGCCAGCAGTCGAGGCACCCAGACCTACGAGCAGTACTTC
few,NA,TRBV21-1,TRBJ2-7,CASSNRAGRYEQYF,TGTGCCAGCAGCAACCGGGCAGGGCGGTACGAGCAGTACTTC
NA,TRBD2,TRBV29-1,TRBJ2-3,CSVLSGVLADTQYF,TGCAGCGTCCTCAGCGGGGTACTCGCAGATACGCAGTATTTT
many,NA,TRBV4-3,TRBJ1-5,CASSQDRIQPQHF,TGCGCCAGCAGCCAAGATCGGATCCAGCCCCAGCATTTT